This T cell receptor (beta chain) was sequenced in a study of beta chain features in type 1 diabetes. Study-level information: All of the samples together had 95 million to 140 million sorted cells examined.

This clone appeared a few times. No antigen is known for it. Since all of the isolated RNA was reverse transcribed, expressed TCRB transcripts were what got sequenced. Some clones are missing from TCRdb's copy, which holds only in-frame ones; the method was immunoSEQ multiplex PCR. The sample contains 250,000 to 350,000 clones, about 13% of which appear only once. Germline assignment: CDR1 MNHEY and CDR2 SVGAGI. The CDR3 is 15 residues long. J was trimmed by 7 bases and V by 5 bases; bases with no gene match: 10. Broader study findings: Researchers cautioned that cDNA sequencing could over-represent cells with high TCR expression. In all four CD4+ subsets, TCRB CDR3 length was significantly, moderately reduced in type 1 diabetes. When VDJ junctions were examined, type 1 diabetes patients showed fewer insertions and more deletions.

The sample consisted of naive CD4+ T cells from blood. The chain is built from TRBV6-5 and TRBJ2-3, with 9 nucleotides matching TRBD1. The sequence was collected from a man under 40 with type 1 diabetes. As DNA, the CDR3 is TGTGCCAGCAGTAACACAGGGGGCGCGGTTTATACGCAGTATTTT. Its translation is CASSNTGGAVYTQYF.